This T cell receptor beta chain was recorded in a study of blood T cell repertoires in COVID-19. Overall study: T cells, B-cell-depleted T cells, or PBMCs provided the cDNA or gDNA that served as material.

The germline V gene encodes CDR1 KGHDR and CDR2 SFDVKD. This CDR3 is built from 16 residues. Trimming removed 1 base from V and 0 bases from J, with 9 bases in between. Profiling relied on immunoSEQ multiplex PCR, and the TCRdb table lists in-frame clones only, not all of them. This table holds 70,000 to 85,000 clones, roughly 87% found once. The receptor was isolated from a woman in her 50s with active or convalescent COVID-19. The rearrangement uses TRBV24-1 and TRBJ2-1; D unresolved. The specimen sequenced was peripheral blood. In DNA form, the CDR3 reads TGTGCCACCAGTGATTTATTATCTAGCTCCTACAATGAGCAGTTCTTC. Translated: CATSDLLSSSYNEQFF.